The clone carrying this T cell receptor beta chain was recorded once. Its specificity is not known. Researchers ran the PCR with 60 Vbeta and 13 Jbeta primers. Libraries were prepared by immunoSEQ multiplex PCR; TCRdb keeps only in-frame clonotypes and omits some of them. Of some 140,000 clones in the sample, 76% were seen once. The data are from a study of cytomegalovirus exposure and HLA in healthy donors. The study, taken as a whole, reports: A reported reduction in N-insertions relative to the approximately 640-donor mean was seen in an Asian-associated ancestry cluster in a later analysis. When the data were analyzed later, several of the most significant clusters appeared to be linked to common viral pathogens.

Germline V gene sequence: CDR1 MNHEY, CDR2 SVGAGI. The CDR3 is made up of 15 amino acids. Trimming shortened V by 4 bases and J by 8 bases, and 15 bases separated the two germline ends. J is TRBJ1-6 and V is TRBV6-5; possibly TRBD1 for D (6 bases). Sequenced sample: PBMCs. This clonotype originated in a man aged 40-55 years in good health and CMV-seronegative. In DNA, the CDR3 is TGTGCCAGCAGTTTTTCCACAGGGAGTGATTCACCCCTCCACTTT. Its protein is CASSFSTGSDSPLHF.